This T cell receptor beta chain was sequenced in a study of blood T cell repertoires in COVID-19. Study as a whole: Donors in the United States, Italy and Spain gave samples during acute or convalescent COVID-19. PBMCs, B-cell-depleted T cells, or T cells were the source of the cDNA or gDNA that made up the material.

Per the study methods: Nucleated cell number was recorded as an estimate derived from reference gene primer amplification. Profiled with immunoSEQ multiplex PCR; TCRdb holds only in-frame clones, not every one. From that table come the V and J calls and clone size; the DNA was used to work out D and trimming. This sample carries approximately 88,000 clones, just over 90% of them seen once, and the ten largest clones take under 5%. The CDR3 runs to 15 residues. CDR1 is SGHRS, CDR2 YFSETQ, per germline. Trimming pared 3 bases from V and 0 bases from J, leaving 13 bases between. This chain joins TRBV5-1 and TRBJ2-7, with a tentative D call TRBD1 (6 bases). The sequenced material came from peripheral blood. This sequence originates from a woman between 45 and 60 years old in a cohort sampled during active COVID-19. The CDR3, as DNA: TGCGCCAGCAGCTCCCTCGGACAGTCCTCCTACGAGCAGTACTTC. It yields the protein CASSSLGQSSYEQYF.